Below are 9 T cell receptor beta chains sequenced from a single sample in a study of chronic HIV infection and antiretroviral therapy. TCRdb called the 5' RACE reads again in MiXCR, with one record for every CDR3 protein. The repertoire has under 55,000 distinct CDR3 sequences, about 18% of them found once; the top ten carry 2.8%. The sample was peripheral blood. These receptors originate from an adult who had HIV and had not received antiretroviral therapy, or was an uninfected healthy control (not recorded which).

The V and J genes are TRBV18 and TRBJ2-5; possible D gene TRBD1, 6 bases. This CDR3 spans 14 amino acids. Trimming removed 0 bases at V and 4 bases at J, with 9 bases between. The germline V gene has CDR1 KGHSH and CDR2 LQKENI. Here the CDR3 DNA reads TGTGCCAGCTCACCACCGGGACAAGCAGAGACCCAGTACTTC. Its protein product is CASSPPGQAETQYF.

This clonotype was seen a handful of times. This chain connects TRBV6-6 to TRBJ1-4; 11 bases align to TRBD1. The CDR3 covers 17 residues. Germline-derived CDR1 and CDR2 are MNHNY and SVGAGI (reference sequence). The junction had 17 bases not matched to a gene; V was cut back by 6 bases and J by 11 bases. CDR3 nucleotides: TGTGCCAGCAGAGCCAACGGACAGGGGGCACTGCGCGGGAAACTGTTTTTT. Amino acid sequence: CASRANGQGALRGKLFF.

The V gene is TRBV29-1, the J gene TRBJ2-5, with 8 bases identical to TRBD1. The CDR3 has 13 residues. With 4 bases clipped from V and 0 bases from J, the junction kept 1 base outside the gene matches. Germline CDR1 is SQVTM and CDR2 is ANQGSEA. The CDR3 nucleotides read TGCAGCGTTGGGGACAGGTACCAAGAGACCCAGTACTTC. Amino acid sequence: CSVGDRYQETQYF.

The chain uses TRBV28 and TRBJ2-1; TRBD1 agrees at 7 bases. J was trimmed by 0 bases and V by 6 bases; bases with no gene match: 8. Per the germline V gene, CDR1 is MDHEN and CDR2 is SYDVKM. This CDR3 has 16 amino acids. Here the CDR3 reads CASSSPTGSSYNEQFF. CDR3 DNA sequence: TGTGCCAGCAGCAGCCCGACAGGGAGCTCCTACAATGAGCAGTTCTTC. Supplemented by reference TRBV28 and TRBJ2-1, the full variable domain reads DVKVTQSSRYLVKRTGEKVFLECVQDMDHENMFWYRQDPGLGLRLIYFSYDVKMKEKGDIPEGYSVSREKKERFSLILESASTNQTSMYLCASSSPTGSSYNEQFFGPGTRLTVL.

The chain employs TRBV9 and TRBJ2-1; TRBD2 aligns across 7 bases. This CDR3 has 16 amino acids. Germline trimming cut 0 bases from V and 1 base from J; bases unmatched to any gene: 4. In germline, CDR1 is SGDLS, CDR2 YYNGEE. DNA of the CDR3: TGTGCCAGCAGCGTAGTTAGTAGCGGGTCCTACAATGAGCAGTTCTTC. This gives the protein CASSVVSSGSYNEQFF.

V usage is TRBV3-1 and J usage is TRBJ2-2, with TRBD2 identical over 10 bases. Trimming at V came to 0 bases and at J to 7 bases, leaving 5 bases not matched to a gene. Germline V lookup: CDR1 LGHDT, CDR2 YNNKEL (reference sequence). This CDR3 spans 16 amino acids. Here the CDR3 reads CASSQDLAGVGGELFF. CDR3 coding DNA: TGTGCCAGCAGCCAAGATCTAGCGGGAGTTGGCGGGGAGCTGTTTTTT.

The chain recombines TRBV29-1 with TRBJ2-1; D gene unclear. The germline V gene encodes CDR1 SQVTM and CDR2 ANQGSEA. With 1 base removed from V and 0 bases from J, the gap between germline ends came to 10 bases. The CDR3 is 15 amino acids. The CDR3 DNA reads TGCAGCGTTGAAGGTCAGCTCATCTCCTACAATGAGCAGTTCTTC. It translates to CSVEGQLISYNEQFF.

This clonotype is a singleton in its sample. This CDR3 is CAISEGNEQYF. The CDR3 region has the DNA TGTGCCATCAGTGAAGGGAACGAGCAGTACTTC. V gene TRBV10-3 combines with J gene TRBJ2-7; the D is unclear. This CDR3 is built from 11 residues. Trimming stripped 3 bases from V and 5 bases from J, with 5 bases between. Germline CDR1 reads ENHRY; CDR2 reads SYGVKD.

This clonotype has just a few counts. DNA for the CDR3: TGTGCCAGCACCACAGGGGACTCCTACGAGCAGTACTTC. Encoded protein: CASTTGDSYEQYF. The rearrangement links TRBV5-6 to TRBJ2-7; 7 bases line up with TRBD1. Germline CDR1 is SGHDT and CDR2 is YYEEEE. The CDR3 is made up of 13 amino acids. With V trimmed by 6 bases and J by 0 bases, 3 bases remained unmatched.